One sample yielded the 24 T cell receptor beta chains listed below, sequenced in a study of blood T cell repertoires in COVID-19. TCRdb's table, derived via immunoSEQ multiplex PCR, lists solely in-frame clones and lacks some. The sample consists of about 67,000 clones, about 90% of them appearing once. Material: peripheral blood. Source of these receptors: a middle-aged man with active COVID-19.

In DNA, the CDR3 is TGTGCCAGCAGCGCAACGGTAAGTGGCACTGAAGCTTTCTTT. Amino acid sequence: CASSATVSGTEAFF. The chain recombines TRBV9 with TRBJ1-1, with D unresolved. The CDR3 has 14 residues. The germline gives CDR1 SGDLS, CDR2 YYNGEE. Trimming stripped 3 bases from V and 4 bases from J, with 13 bases between.

This clone was observed a few times. As DNA, the CDR3 is TGTGCCTACACGACAGAGCGGGACTCCTACGAGCAGTACTTC. Amino acid sequence: CAYTTERDSYEQYF. The rearrangement links TRBV30 to TRBJ2-7; TRBD2 matches at 7 bases. The germline gives CDR1 GTSNPN, CDR2 SVGIG (reference sequence). V was clipped by 7 bases and J by 0 bases; unmatched bases: 9. The CDR3 has 14 amino acids.

The chain is built from TRBV6-2 or TRBV6-3 and TRBJ2-7, with D possibly being TRBD1 (6 bases). V was shortened by 5 bases and J by 6 bases, with 20 bases between the two germline ends. Germline V gene data show CDR1 as MNHEY and CDR2 as SVGEGT. There are 15 residues in the CDR3. The DNA for the CDR3 is TGTGCCAGCAGTCTCCTCGAACCAGGGGCCAGCGAGCAGTACTTC. Amino acids: CASSLLEPGASEQYF.

The chain uses TRBV3-1 (or the pseudogene TRBV3-2) and TRBJ2-3; 10 bases are a match to TRBD2. Germline V gives CDR1 LGHDT, CDR2 YNNKEL (reference sequence). Losses at the gene ends were 2 bases for V and 2 bases for J; bases not matched to a gene: 4. The CDR3 is made up of 16 amino acids. The CDR3 loop reads CASSQRTSGITDTQYF. DNA of the CDR3: TGTGCCAGCAGCCAAAGGACTAGCGGAATCACAGATACGCAGTATTTT.

The CDR3 coding sequence is TGCGCCAGTGTTCGAAGTCCCGGGGAATTCGGTGGCTACACCTTC. Protein: CASVRSPGEFGGYTF. This sequence joins TRBV4-1 and TRBJ1-2; D not certain. CDR1 and CDR2 from the germline V gene are MGHRA and YSYEKL. V gave up 9 bases and J gave up 7 bases, with 24 bases separating them. The CDR3 length is 15 residues.

DNA for the CDR3: TGTGCCAGCAGGGGACTAGCCTACGAGCAGTACTTC. Translation gives CASRGLAYEQYF. V is TRBV27 and J is TRBJ2-7; TRBD2 aligns across 8 bases. Germline trimming cut 6 bases from V and 2 bases from J; bases unmatched to any gene: 0. Germline V gene lookup returns CDR1 MNHEY and CDR2 SMNVEV (reference sequence). The CDR3 has 12 residues.

The chain has TRBV27 and TRBJ1-1; 11 bases fit TRBD1. Trimming cost V 5 bases and J 0 bases; bases outside gene matches: 11. The CDR3 is 18 amino acids. The germline V gene encodes CDR1 MNHEY and CDR2 SMNVEV (reference sequence). CDR3 nucleotides: TGTGCCAGCAGTAGGACAGGGGGCGGACTATCCATGAACACTGAAGCTTTCTTT. Its translation: CASSRTGGGLSMNTEAFF.

Concerning this clone itself: At one boundary the junction diverges from the germline segment, which might be a read error. This chain links TRBV6-6 with TRBJ1-5; no reliable D call. Germline CDR1 is MNHNY and CDR2 is SVGAGI (reference sequence). This CDR3 spans 13 amino acids. The CDR3 here is CASSYSYSTRVDF. The CDR3 region has the DNA TGTGCCAGCAGTTACTCATACAGCACCCGAGTGGATTTT.

The gene calls are TRBV5-1 and TRBJ2-1; TRBD1 matches at 7 bases. The CDR3 sequence is 14 residues long. V lost 4 bases, J lost 4 bases, and 5 bases stayed unmatched. The germline CDR1 and CDR2 sequences are SGHRS and YFSETQ. Written as DNA, the CDR3 is TGCGCCAGCAGCATCATGGGACAGTACAATGAGCAGTTCTTC. Translating it yields CASSIMGQYNEQFF.

The chain uses TRBV20-1 and TRBJ2-7; D possibly corresponds to TRBD2 (5 bases). The CDR3 consists of 11 residues. Germline V gene lookup returns CDR1 DFQATT and CDR2 SNEGSKA (reference sequence). Trimming took 3 bases from V and 4 from J, leaving 7 bases between them. This CDR3 reads CSARRGYEQYF. Here the CDR3 DNA reads TGCAGTGCTAGGAGAGGGTACGAGCAGTACTTC.

This chain links TRBV30 with TRBJ1-2; D gene unclear. Looked up from germline, CDR1 is GTSNPN and CDR2 is SVGIG (reference sequence). The V end lost 2 bases, the J end lost 2 bases, and 15 bases lay between the germline ends. The CDR3 is made up of 15 amino acids. The CDR3 spells CAWSPTDGGNYGYTF. The CDR3 DNA reads TGTGCCTGGAGTCCGACGGACGGAGGGAACTATGGCTACACCTTC.

The V call is TRBV4-1, the J call TRBJ1-3; tentative D call: TRBD1 (5 bases). The V gene's germline CDR1 is MGHRA and CDR2 YSYEKL. Between the trimmed V and J ends, which lost 3 bases and 4 bases, there was a span of 16 bases. The CDR3 consists of 16 residues. The DNA for the CDR3 is TGCGCCAGCAGCCAGAACTCAGGGCCCGGGGGAAACACCATATATTTT. Translated: CASSQNSGPGGNTIYF.

This rearrangement joins TRBV6-5 to TRBJ2-3; D is unclear. The CDR3 has 15 residues. The ends were cut back, 2 bases at V and 4 bases at J, with 13 bases in the middle. Per germline, CDR1 MNHEY and CDR2 SVGAGI. DNA for the CDR3: TGTGCCAGCAGTTACACCGGTACTGGTGCAGATACGCAGTATTTT. It yields the protein CASSYTGTGADTQYF.

The chain carries TRBV10-3 and TRBJ2-1; 13 nucleotides agree with TRBD2. V lost 5 bases and J lost 5; bases outside the gene matches: 6. Germline V gene data show CDR1 as ENHRY and CDR2 as SYGVKD. The CDR3 spans 16 residues. This chain's CDR3 is CAISLRTSGGDNEQFF. CDR3 sequence (DNA): TGTGCCATCAGTCTAAGGACTAGCGGGGGAGACAATGAGCAGTTCTTC.

The sample holds a few counts of this clone. The rearrangement uses TRBV4-3 and TRBJ2-1; 9 bases agree with TRBD2. The CDR3 extends over 17 amino acids. The germline CDR1 and CDR2 sequences are LGHNA and YSLEER. V dropped 1 base and J dropped 5; count of bases not matched to a gene: 9. The CDR3 region is CASSQAHLAGVHNEQFF. The CDR3 region has the DNA TGCGCCAGCAGCCAAGCCCACTTAGCGGGGGTTCACAATGAGCAGTTCTTC.

Concerning this clone itself: The sample carries other DNA sequences with the same CDR3. V gene TRBV24-1 combines with J gene TRBJ2-7; D perhaps matches TRBD1 (6 bases). The germline V gene has CDR1 KGHDR and CDR2 SFDVKD. V gave up 3 bases and J gave up 6 bases, with 11 bases separating them. There are 13 residues in the CDR3. The CDR3, as DNA: TGTGCCACCAGTGATCACACAGGGATCGAGCAGTACTTC. Its translation is CATSDHTGIEQYF.

There are a few counts of this clone. The chain has TRBV4-3 and TRBJ1-6; no reliable D call. Trimming stripped 1 base from V and 11 bases from J, with 6 bases between. Germline CDR1 LGHNA, CDR2 YSLEER. There are 12 residues in the CDR3. For the CDR3, the DNA is TGCGCCAGCAGCCAAGGCCAGGCACCCCTCCACTTT. This sequence encodes CASSQGQAPLHF.

This rearrangement joins TRBV5-1 to TRBJ2-3, with D possibly matching TRBD1 (5 bases). V was clipped by 4 bases and J by 3 bases, with 15 bases between them. Germline V gene sequence: CDR1 SGHRS, CDR2 YFSETQ. The CDR3 has 15 amino acids. The CDR3 protein is CASSPNFKGTDTQYF. CDR3 bases: TGCGCCAGCAGCCCCAACTTTAAGGGGACAGATACGCAGTATTTT.

CDR3 amino acids: CASSRGRQDYGYTF. The CDR3 DNA reads as TGTGCCAGTAGTAGGGGGCGTCAGGACTATGGCTACACCTTC. V usage is TRBV19 and J usage is TRBJ1-2; tentative D call: TRBD1 (6 bases). Trimming stripped 4 bases from V and 3 bases from J, with 12 bases between. The CDR3 runs to 14 residues. Germline V gives CDR1 LNHDA, CDR2 SQIVND (reference sequence).

V gene TRBV7-8 combines with J gene TRBJ2-2; 11 nucleotides line up with TRBD1. The CDR3 consists of 14 residues. The V segment lost 4 bases and the J segment 6 bases; nucleotides outside the gene matches: 1. CDR1 and CDR2 from the germline V gene are SGHVS and FQNEAQ. This CDR3 is CASSWGQGAGELFF. In DNA, the CDR3 is TGTGCCAGCAGCTGGGGACAGGGGGCCGGGGAGCTGTTTTTT.

The rearrangement uses TRBV11-1 and TRBJ2-2, with 11 bases that match TRBD2. The CDR3 totals 14 residues. V was clipped by 5 bases and J by 8 bases; unmatched bases: 4. Germline V gives CDR1 SGHAT, CDR2 FQDESV (reference sequence). The CDR3: CASSRLAGMGELFF. For the CDR3, the DNA is TGTGCCAGCAGCCGACTAGCGGGGATGGGGGAGCTGTTTTTT.

This clone was recorded only once. The chain links TRBV4-1 to TRBJ2-3; TRBD1 matches 7 bases. Germline V gives CDR1 MGHRA, CDR2 YSYEKL. Trimming took 2 bases from V and 6 from J; bases not matched to a gene: 11. This CDR3 contains 16 residues. This chain's CDR3 is CASSQHMTGLVDTQYF. CDR3 nucleotide sequence: TGCGCCAGCAGCCAACACATGACAGGGCTTGTCGATACGCAGTATTTT.

This clone appeared a single time. V and J are TRBV5-4 and TRBJ2-7, with 12 bases fitting TRBD2. The CDR3 spans 14 residues. V shed 3 bases, J shed 6 bases, and the junction held 4 bases outside the gene matches. CDR1 is SGHNT, CDR2 YYREEE, per germline (reference sequence). CDR3 DNA: TGTGCCAGCAGCTCCCGGACTAGCGGGACCGAGCAGTACTTC. This encodes CASSSRTSGTEQYF.

The chain combines TRBV6-6 with TRBJ1-1; D gene ambiguous. Germline assignment: CDR1 MNHNY and CDR2 SVGAGI (reference sequence). CDR3 length equals 14 residues. V was clipped by 8 bases and J by 0 bases, with 13 bases between them. The CDR3 loop reads CASEPQRLNTEAFF. In nucleotides, the CDR3 is TGTGCCAGCGAGCCTCAGAGGTTGAACACTGAAGCTTTCTTT.